Listed below are T cell receptor beta chains from one sample, sequenced in a study of response to subunit inactivated influenza vaccine. Via MiXCR, TCRdb re-called the RT-PCR reads, giving one row per CDR3 protein. The data show fewer than 200,000 distinct CDR3 sequences, about 9% seen once. This sample comprised non-naive T cells sorted from PBMCs, obtained on the day of vaccination. The receptors shown here come from a man over 45 who received an inactivated influenza vaccine. Each CDR3 is given with its conserved first and last residue. The D gene is left open where the match is weak. Size tells how often a clone was seen (once, few, many) or the class of an expanded clone, and some rows leave it out.

clone_size: few; v_call: TRBV28; d_call: TRBD1; j_call: TRBJ2-1; cdr3_aa: CASSWDRVYNEQFF; cdr3_nt: TGTGCCAGCAGTTGGGACAGGGTTTACAATGAGCAGTTCTTC
clone_size: many; v_call: TRBV7-2; d_call: -; j_call: TRBJ2-1; cdr3_aa: CASSNYNEQFF; cdr3_nt: TGTGCCAGCAGCAATTACAATGAGCAGTTCTTC
clone_size: -; v_call: TRBV11-2; d_call: TRBD2; j_call: TRBJ2-1; cdr3_aa: CASSLGLAGGTGSYNEQFF; cdr3_nt: TGTGCCAGCAGCTTGGGACTAGCGGGGGGTACCGGCTCCTACAATGAGCAGTTCTTC
clone_size: few; v_call: TRBV7-2; d_call: TRBD2; j_call: TRBJ2-1; cdr3_aa: CASLPAGDLYNEQFF; cdr3_nt: TGTGCCAGTCTTCCAGCGGGAGACCTCTACAATGAGCAGTTCTTC
clone_size: few; v_call: TRBV11-2; d_call: -; j_call: TRBJ2-3; cdr3_aa: CASSLMPTGTDTQYF; cdr3_nt: TGTGCCAGCAGCTTAATGCCGACAGGCACAGATACGCAGTATTTT
clone_size: -; v_call: TRBV5-1; d_call: -; j_call: TRBJ1-5; cdr3_aa: CASSWGEQGDQPQHF; cdr3_nt: TGCGCCAGCAGCTGGGGGGAACAGGGTGATCAGCCCCAGCATTTT
clone_size: -; v_call: TRBV5-1; d_call: TRBD2; j_call: TRBJ2-5; cdr3_aa: CASSKGLAGGEETQYF; cdr3_nt: TGCGCCAGCAGCAAGGGACTAGCGGGGGGGGAAGAGACCCAGTACTTC
clone_size: many; v_call: TRBV2; d_call: -; j_call: TRBJ1-2; cdr3_aa: CASSKTGIYYGYTF; cdr3_nt: TGTGCCAGCAGTAAAACAGGGATTTACTATGGCTACACCTTC
clone_size: few; v_call: TRBV6-5; d_call: -; j_call: TRBJ1-2; cdr3_aa: CASSSIDTNYGYTF; cdr3_nt: TGTGCCAGCAGTTCCATAGATACTAACTATGGCTACACCTTC
clone_size: -; v_call: TRBV7-9; d_call: TRBD2; j_call: TRBJ2-2; cdr3_aa: CASRSGVVTGELFF; cdr3_nt: TGTGCCAGCAGGAGCGGGGTTGTCACCGGGGAGCTGTTTTTT
clone_size: few; v_call: TRBV28; d_call: -; j_call: TRBJ2-3; cdr3_aa: CASLSAGSDTQYF; cdr3_nt: TGTGCCAGCCTTTCGGCAGGATCAGATACGCAGTATTTT
clone_size: many; v_call: TRBV5-1; d_call: TRBD2; j_call: TRBJ2-4; cdr3_aa: CASSAGGAPPAKNIQYF; cdr3_nt: TGCGCCAGCTCTGCGGGGGGCGCCCCTCCTGCCAAAAACATTCAGTACTTC
clone_size: few; v_call: TRBV7-7; d_call: TRBD2; j_call: TRBJ2-5; cdr3_aa: CASSLGLAGRQETQYF; cdr3_nt: TGTGCCAGCAGCTTGGGACTAGCGGGACGCCAAGAGACCCAGTACTTC
clone_size: -; v_call: TRBV7-8; d_call: TRBD2; j_call: TRBJ2-5; cdr3_aa: CASSLVGGTSGRLETQYF; cdr3_nt: TGTGCCAGCAGCTTAGTAGGGGGAACTAGCGGGAGGCTTGAGACCCAGTACTTC
clone_size: many; v_call: TRBV6-1; d_call: -; j_call: TRBJ1-4; cdr3_aa: CASRLSTGINEKLFF; cdr3_nt: TGTGCCAGCAGACTCTCGACCGGTATTAATGAAAAACTGTTTTTT
clone_size: -; v_call: TRBV7-9; d_call: TRBD2; j_call: TRBJ2-3; cdr3_aa: CASSSGLAGASTDTQYF; cdr3_nt: TGTGCCAGCAGCTCTGGACTAGCGGGAGCTAGCACAGATACGCAGTATTTT
clone_size: -; v_call: TRBV5-5; d_call: -; j_call: TRBJ2-7; cdr3_aa: CASSLYGVPYEQYF; cdr3_nt: TGTGCCAGCAGCTTGTATGGGGTACCCTACGAGCAGTACTTC
clone_size: many; v_call: TRBV29-1; d_call: TRBD2; j_call: TRBJ2-1; cdr3_aa: CSVELIAGGTYNEQFF; cdr3_nt: TGCAGCGTTGAACTGATAGCGGGAGGCACCTACAATGAGCAGTTCTTC
clone_size: -; v_call: TRBV4-2; d_call: -; j_call: TRBJ1-2; cdr3_aa: CASSQAQANYGYTF; cdr3_nt: TGTGCCAGCAGCCAAGCTCAGGCAAACTATGGCTACACCTTC
clone_size: -; v_call: TRBV9; d_call: -; j_call: TRBJ2-1; cdr3_aa: CASSVGGASSYNEQFF; cdr3_nt: TGTGCCAGCAGCGTAGGGGGAGCGAGCTCCTACAATGAGCAGTTCTTC
clone_size: few; v_call: TRBV5-1; d_call: TRBD2; j_call: TRBJ2-5; cdr3_aa: CASSLGLAGARETQYF; cdr3_nt: TGCGCCAGCAGCTTGGGACTAGCGGGGGCCAGGGAGACCCAGTACTTC
clone_size: many; v_call: TRBV12-3/TRBV12-4; d_call: -; j_call: TRBJ1-6; cdr3_aa: CASSFGSRGSSLHF; cdr3_nt: TGTGCCAGCAGTTTCGGATCGAGGGGATCATCCCTCCACTTT
clone_size: many; v_call: TRBV29-1; d_call: -; j_call: TRBJ2-7; cdr3_aa: CSVEALSGGAREREQYF; cdr3_nt: TGCAGCGTTGAAGCTCTTAGCGGTGGGGCCAGAGAGAGAGAGCAGTACTTC
clone_size: few; v_call: TRBV18; d_call: TRBD1; j_call: TRBJ2-7; cdr3_aa: CASSPSGTGFGEQYF; cdr3_nt: TGTGCCAGCTCACCGTCCGGGACAGGGTTTGGCGAGCAGTACTTC
clone_size: few; v_call: TRBV24-1; d_call: -; j_call: TRBJ2-2; cdr3_aa: CATSITGPLPGELFF; cdr3_nt: TGTGCCACCAGCATTACGGGGCCGCTTCCCGGGGAGCTGTTTTTT
clone_size: -; v_call: TRBV1; d_call: -; j_call: TRBJ2-7; cdr3_aa: CTSSPNCGEQYF; cdr3_nt: TGCACCAGCAGCCCCAATTGCGGGGAGCAGTACTTC
clone_size: -; v_call: TRBV10-3; d_call: TRBD2; j_call: TRBJ2-7; cdr3_aa: CAISEPSGRAPSYEQYF; cdr3_nt: TGTGCCATCAGCGAACCTAGCGGGAGGGCCCCCTCATACGAGCAGTACTTC
clone_size: -; v_call: TRBV4-3; d_call: -; j_call: TRBJ2-7; cdr3_aa: CASSHSRAYEQYF; cdr3_nt: TGCGCCAGCAGCCACTCCAGGGCGTACGAGCAGTACTTC
clone_size: -; v_call: TRBV19; d_call: TRBD1; j_call: TRBJ2-5; cdr3_aa: CASSPDGTGSETQYF; cdr3_nt: TGTGCCAGTAGTCCCGATGGGACAGGGTCAGAGACCCAGTACTTC
clone_size: -; v_call: TRBV4-3; d_call: -; j_call: TRBJ2-3; cdr3_aa: CASSQEAPRGPAVTDTQYF; cdr3_nt: TGCGCCAGCAGCCAAGAAGCCCCCCGAGGGCCGGCAGTAACAGATACGCAGTATTTT
clone_size: many; v_call: TRBV12-3/TRBV12-4; d_call: TRBD1; j_call: TRBJ2-7; cdr3_aa: CASRPTGAYEQYF; cdr3_nt: TGTGCCAGCAGGCCGACAGGGGCCTACGAGCAGTACTTC
clone_size: few; v_call: TRBV7-2; d_call: -; j_call: TRBJ2-6; cdr3_aa: CASSFNTGANVLTF; cdr3_nt: TGTGCCAGCAGCTTTAACACTGGGGCCAACGTCCTGACTTTC
clone_size: few; v_call: TRBV3-1; d_call: -; j_call: TRBJ1-1; cdr3_aa: CASSKGGQNTEAFF; cdr3_nt: TGTGCCAGCAGCAAGGGGGGGCAGAACACTGAAGCTTTCTTT
clone_size: -; v_call: TRBV5-1; d_call: TRBD1; j_call: TRBJ2-2; cdr3_aa: CASSFWTGYTGELFF; cdr3_nt: TGCGCCAGCAGCTTTTGGACAGGGTACACCGGGGAGCTGTTTTTT
clone_size: many; v_call: TRBV29-1; d_call: TRBD1; j_call: TRBJ2-2; cdr3_aa: CSVEGTATGELFF; cdr3_nt: TGCAGCGTTGAGGGGACAGCGACCGGGGAGCTGTTTTTT
clone_size: many; v_call: TRBV18; d_call: -; j_call: TRBJ2-5; cdr3_aa: CASSPLQQETQYF; cdr3_nt: TGTGCCAGCTCACCATTACAGCAAGAGACCCAGTACTTC
clone_size: few; v_call: TRBV3-1; d_call: -; j_call: TRBJ1-4; cdr3_aa: CASSQGWRGNEKLFF; cdr3_nt: TGTGCCAGCAGCCAAGGATGGAGGGGAAATGAAAAACTGTTTTTT
clone_size: many; v_call: TRBV7-2; d_call: TRBD1; j_call: TRBJ1-1; cdr3_aa: CASSLGDRGSAFF; cdr3_nt: TGTGCCAGCAGCTTAGGGGACAGGGGTTCAGCTTTCTTT
clone_size: few; v_call: TRBV6-6; d_call: -; j_call: TRBJ2-7; cdr3_aa: CASALVGVYEQYF; cdr3_nt: TGTGCCAGCGCTTTAGTAGGAGTCTACGAGCAGTACTTC
clone_size: many; v_call: TRBV7-9; d_call: -; j_call: TRBJ2-1; cdr3_aa: CASIQWGDYNEQFF; cdr3_nt: TGTGCCAGCATCCAGTGGGGAGATTACAATGAGCAGTTCTTC
clone_size: many; v_call: TRBV5-1; d_call: TRBD2; j_call: TRBJ2-1; cdr3_aa: CASSPLTSGGGEQFF; cdr3_nt: TGCGCCAGCAGCCCGCTGACTAGCGGGGGGGGTGAGCAGTTCTTC
clone_size: many; v_call: TRBV5-1; d_call: TRBD1; j_call: TRBJ2-1; cdr3_aa: CASSLDGTEYNEQFF; cdr3_nt: TGCGCCAGCAGCTTGGACGGGACAGAGTACAATGAGCAGTTCTTC
clone_size: -; v_call: TRBV20-1; d_call: -; j_call: TRBJ2-3; cdr3_aa: CSAGETAILNTDTQYF; cdr3_nt: TGCAGTGCTGGCGAGACAGCGATTTTAAACACAGATACGCAGTATTTT
clone_size: -; v_call: TRBV6-2/TRBV6-3; d_call: -; j_call: TRBJ2-7; cdr3_aa: CASSAGPNFGEQYF; cdr3_nt: TGTGCCAGCAGTGCCGGGCCCAATTTCGGAGAGCAGTACTTC
clone_size: few; v_call: TRBV6-2/TRBV6-3; d_call: TRBD1; j_call: TRBJ1-4; cdr3_aa: CASSYSRDRGGEKLFF; cdr3_nt: TGTGCCAGCAGTTACTCCCGGGACAGGGGAGGAGAAAAACTGTTTTTT
clone_size: many; v_call: TRBV6-2/TRBV6-3; d_call: TRBD1; j_call: TRBJ2-2; cdr3_aa: CASSPPGQGITGELFF; cdr3_nt: TGTGCCAGCAGTCCTCCGGGACAGGGTATCACCGGGGAGCTGTTTTTT
clone_size: few; v_call: TRBV4-3; d_call: TRBD1; j_call: TRBJ2-7; cdr3_aa: CASSQGLGTGAYEQYF; cdr3_nt: TGCGCCAGCAGCCAAGGTTTAGGGACAGGGGCGTACGAGCAGTACTTC
clone_size: many; v_call: TRBV29-1; d_call: -; j_call: TRBJ1-1; cdr3_aa: CSVEEQGGTEAFF; cdr3_nt: TGCAGCGTTGAAGAACAGGGAGGGACTGAAGCTTTCTTT
clone_size: -; v_call: TRBV30; d_call: -; j_call: TRBJ1-6; cdr3_aa: CAWSPGVASPLHF; cdr3_nt: TGTGCCTGGAGTCCAGGGGTGGCTTCACCCCTCCACTTT
clone_size: few; v_call: TRBV4-3; d_call: -; j_call: TRBJ2-5; cdr3_aa: CASSQDQRGAGKTQYF; cdr3_nt: TGCGCCAGCAGCCAAGATCAGAGGGGGGCCGGGAAGACCCAGTACTTC
clone_size: many; v_call: TRBV10-3; d_call: TRBD1; j_call: TRBJ1-5; cdr3_aa: CAISDGTGNQPQHF; cdr3_nt: TGTGCCATCAGTGATGGGACAGGCAATCAGCCCCAGCATTTT
clone_size: -; v_call: TRBV7-2; d_call: TRBD2; j_call: TRBJ2-1; cdr3_aa: CASSLERGINEQFF; cdr3_nt: TGTGCCAGCAGCTTAGAGCGGGGGATCAATGAGCAGTTCTTC
clone_size: few; v_call: TRBV5-1; d_call: TRBD2; j_call: TRBJ2-3; cdr3_aa: CASSPTAGEYTDTQYF; cdr3_nt: TGCGCCAGCAGCCCTACGGCGGGGGAGTACACAGATACGCAGTATTTT
clone_size: many; v_call: TRBV12-3/TRBV12-4; d_call: -; j_call: TRBJ2-5; cdr3_aa: CASSLWGSGETQYF; cdr3_nt: TGTGCCAGCAGTCTGTGGGGATCGGGAGAGACCCAGTACTTC
clone_size: few; v_call: TRBV5-1; d_call: TRBD2; j_call: TRBJ2-5; cdr3_aa: CASSSGTSDFSETQYF; cdr3_nt: TGCGCCAGCAGCTCCGGGACTAGCGATTTTTCGGAGACCCAGTACTTC